These T cell receptor beta chains were read from a single sample in a study of HIV-infected patients and healthy controls. TCRdb processed the 5' RACE reads anew with MiXCR; each CDR3 protein has one entry. This table has about 64,000 distinct CDR3 sequences, over 15% appearing once. Material: CD4+ T cells from blood. The source of these receptors is a human donor in good health. The conserved cysteine and the conserved F or W are not part of the CDR3 here. Each record gives: V gene, J gene, CDR3 protein.

TRBV20-1	TRBJ2-3	SARDPGTSLTDTQY
TRBV18	TRBJ2-4	ASSQEYQLGNIQY
TRBV29-1	TRBJ2-1	SVRWGDEQF
TRBV3-1	TRBJ1-2	ASSQDWGDYGYT
TRBV7-9	TRBJ2-5	ASSLGIFPAETQY
TRBV20-1	TRBJ1-2	SARDTDYGYT
TRBV9	TRBJ1-3	ASSVDWDASSGNTIY
TRBV20-1	TRBJ1-6	SARDSGQGFRNSPLH
TRBV6-2/TRBV6-3	TRBJ1-5	ASSYLAPPNQPQH
TRBV3-1	TRBJ2-5	ASSQGKMRSGRTPWTQY
TRBV7-3	TRBJ1-1	ASSLNQNTEAF
TRBV6-2/TRBV6-3	TRBJ1-5	ASRPGQGRNQPQH
TRBV7-2	TRBJ1-1	ASSFAGTLNTEAF
TRBV29-1	TRBJ2-3	SVEWNRGTDTQY
TRBV6-2/TRBV6-3	TRBJ1-5	ASSRGGNNQPQH
TRBV18	TRBJ1-1	ASSKDKNTEAF
TRBV11-2	TRBJ1-1	ASSMQRREGTEAF
TRBV7-3	TRBJ2-3	ASSLRAGVAGGPSDTQY
TRBV29-1	TRBJ1-2	SVQQSRSNYGYT
TRBV19	TRBJ2-4	ASSVRTGDLGKNIQY
TRBV2	TRBJ2-3	ASSLAGTETDTQY
TRBV12-3/TRBV12-4	TRBJ1-6	ASSGPTHNSPLH
TRBV5-1	TRBJ1-1	ASSGTPGLNTEAF
TRBV3-1	TRBJ2-1	ASSHQIGQGNEQF